These 2 T cell receptor beta chains were sequenced from one sample in a study of blood T cell repertoires in COVID-19. The protocol was immunoSEQ multiplex PCR, while the TCRdb copy is restricted to in-frame clones and leaves out a portion. The sample holds a few hundred thousand clones, about 83% seen once. Source material: PBMCs or T cells enriched from blood (not recorded which). The source is a woman in her fifties or sixties who had recovered from COVID-19.

The chain combines TRBV3-1 (or the pseudogene TRBV3-2) with TRBJ2-5; TRBD2 agrees at 9 bases. Germline V gives CDR1 LGHDT, CDR2 YNNKEL (reference sequence). V was pared by 0 bases and J by 4 bases, with 18 bases of the junction left unmatched. The CDR3 consists of 20 residues. This CDR3 is CASSQEVQRGVSDPVETQYF. CDR3 nucleotides: TGTGCCAGCAGCCAAGAAGTCCAGCGGGGGGTCTCTGATCCTGTAGAGACCCAGTACTTC.

This clone occurred once. The V call is TRBV4-1, the J call TRBJ1-4; D is ambiguous. Trimming cost V 1 base and J 8 bases, with 14 bases left between them. The V gene's germline CDR1 is MGHRA and CDR2 YSYEKL. The CDR3 is 15 residues long. The CDR3 sequence is CASSQVIGRMEKLFF. CDR3 DNA: TGCGCCAGCAGCCAAGTGATCGGCAGGATGGAAAAACTGTTTTTT.